This T cell receptor beta chain was recorded in a study of CXCR3-negative and CXCR3-positive naive CD8 T cells (dated by TCRdb to 2018 to 2020). Broadly, across the study: In total, approximately 130 million TRB reads were obtained, or roughly 1.5 +/- 0.3 million reads per library. Data from about 10 donors, pooled across two independent experiments, went into the diversity and physicochemical repertoire analyses. For the TRBV-TRBJ cluster analysis, the naive subsets came from 5 or 6 donors, while the memory cells came from 3 donors.

For every CD8+ T cell subset, around 300,000 cells were flow-sorted straight into RLT lysis buffer, and each subset was sorted in triplicate. Naive CD8+ T cells were defined stringently as CD45RO-CCR7+CD27+CD95- to exclude memory contaminants. Peripheral blood mononuclear cells were isolated from buffy coats using standard density gradient centrifugation. Naive CXCR3-negative and CXCR3-positive CD8+ T cells were flow-sorted on a FACSAria III. Total RNA was extracted from sorted cells using an RNeasy Mini Kit. Paper-wide results and their limitations: Because surface CD5, which has been linked to self-reactivity in mice, was comparable between naive subsets, TCR interaction strength was also inferred from TRB CDR3 physicochemical properties. TRB CDR3s from CXCR3-positive naive cells showed higher hydrophobicity (lower Kidera factor 4), lower energy, and higher strength and volume indices than CXCR3-negative naive cells. CXCR3 expression partially decreased after cryopreservation, so most assays used freshly isolated PBMCs. Comparably high repertoire diversity was found in both naive subsets, whereas much lower repertoire diversity was found in memory CD8+ T cells. Within the same donor, TRBV-TRBJ usage looked similar between naive CXCR3-negative and CXCR3-positive cells, but memory cells had distinct patterns.

Instrument used: NextSeq 550. The Human TCR Profiling Kit (MiLaboratory) was used to prepare UMI-labeled 5' RACE TRB cDNA libraries. The full amount of extracted RNA was used for cDNA synthesis, and the full amount of resulting cDNA was used for PCR amplification. Libraries were prepared in parallel with an identical number of PCR cycles. Concerning the study's data processing: With a requirement of at least two reads per UMI, MIGEC and MiXCR extracted about 52,000 +/- 9,100 unique UMI-labeled TRB cDNA molecules per library. On average, each library contained roughly 40,000 +/- 10,000 functional in-frame TRB CDR3 nucleotide clonotypes without stop codons. After each sample was downsampled to 5000 UMI-labeled TRB molecules, VDJtools was used to calculate diversity metrics such as normalized Shannon-Wiener and Chao1. Clonotype-size-weighted physicochemical properties of the central five CDR3 residues (interaction energy, strength, volume and Kidera factor 4) were computed in VDJtools. TCRdb reprocessed the public reads and reports one entry per CDR3 protein sequence, without DNA. TCRdb, not the authors, supplied the V and J calls. The sample table on file contains around 5,300 distinct CDR3 sequences. Around 2.9% of the sample goes to the ten largest clones.

As regards this clonotype: What this receptor recognizes is not known.

The germline V gene (reference sequence) gives CDR1 as LNHNV and CDR2 as YYDKDF. The CDR3 measures 11 amino acids from cysteine to phenylalanine. The record lacks a DNA sequence. This sequence was found in a human donor in good health. Some clones in this sample may be carry-over from other donors' samples. Sequenced: naive CXCR3- CD8+ T cells from blood. This sample's cell subset or site label indicates: CD45RO-CCR7+CD27+CD95- naive CD8+ T cells lacking CXCR3 (TNR3-). The chain uses TRBV15 and TRBJ2-3. CDR3 loop: CATSSAYTQYF.